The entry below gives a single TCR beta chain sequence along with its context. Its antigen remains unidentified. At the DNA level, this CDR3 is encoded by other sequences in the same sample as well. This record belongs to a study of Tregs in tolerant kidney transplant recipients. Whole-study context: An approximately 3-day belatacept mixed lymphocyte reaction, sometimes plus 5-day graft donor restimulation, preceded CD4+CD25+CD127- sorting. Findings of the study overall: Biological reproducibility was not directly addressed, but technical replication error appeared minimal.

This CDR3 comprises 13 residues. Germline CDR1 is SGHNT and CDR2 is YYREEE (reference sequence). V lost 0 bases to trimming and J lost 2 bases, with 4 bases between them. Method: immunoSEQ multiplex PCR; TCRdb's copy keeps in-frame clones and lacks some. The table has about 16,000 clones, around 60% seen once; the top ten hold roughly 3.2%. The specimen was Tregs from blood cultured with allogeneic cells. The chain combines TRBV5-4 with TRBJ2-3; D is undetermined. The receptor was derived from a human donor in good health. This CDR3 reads CASSLDLTDTQYF. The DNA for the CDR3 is TGTGCCAGCAGCTTGGACCTCACAGATACGCAGTATTTT.